Each of the 5 T cell receptor beta chains below was sequenced from the same sample in a study of graft-versus-host responses after intestinal transplantation (dated by TCRdb to the early 2020s). For these TCRs, the target antigens are not known. Receptors were amplified or captured by the immunoSEQ multiplex PCR assay. TCRdb mirrors the immuneACCESS table, restricted to in-frame sequences. Some clones are absent from its copies; in checked studies, under half trace to an unresolved V gene, and the reason for the others is unknown. A total of 90,000 to 120,000 clones appear in this sample, approximately 88% of them only once. The ten top clones hold about 0.73% of the sample. This specimen's time point label, per the study, means: cells obtained before transplantation from donor or recipient. The specimen was unstimulated CD4+ T cells sorted from spleen or lymph node cells, collected before transplant. The receptors stem from a human donor who was the organ donor for an intestinal transplant.

The chain combines TRBV7-9 with TRBJ2-1; 9 nucleotides align to TRBD2. J lost 4 bases, V lost 3 bases, and 4 bases had no gene match. Germline V gives CDR1 SEHNR, CDR2 FQNEAQ (reference sequence). This CDR3 contains 15 residues. The CDR3 sequence: CASSFSGGMYNEQFF. CDR3 DNA: TGTGCCAGCAGCTTTAGCGGGGGCATGTACAATGAGCAGTTCTTC.

The gene calls are TRBV6-5 and TRBJ1-6; D is perhaps TRBD1 (6 bases). CDR3 length: 15 residues. The V gene lost 5 bases and the J gene lost 6 bases, with 14 bases spanning the gap. Germline V CDR1 and CDR2: MNHEY, SVGAGI. The CDR3 nucleotides are TGTGCCAGCAGTCCTATGGACAGAACTAATTCACCCCTCCACTTT. Its protein product is CASSPMDRTNSPLHF.

The rearrangement uses TRBV7-8 and TRBJ2-7, with a weak D call TRBD2 (5 bases). The CDR3 contains 12 residues. Trimming left V 8 bases short and J 3 bases short, with 11 bases between. Per germline, CDR1 SGHVS and CDR2 FQNEAQ. The CDR3 reads CASGRDYYEQYF. As DNA, the CDR3 is TGTGCCAGCGGTCGGGATTACTACGAGCAGTACTTC.

This clone appeared a single time. The genes are TRBV6-1 and TRBJ2-3; 8 nucleotides match TRBD1. The CDR3 loop spans 15 amino acids. Germline V gene sequence: CDR1 MNHNS, CDR2 SASEGT. Germline trimming cut 6 bases from V and 0 bases from J; bases unmatched to any gene: 5. The CDR3 nucleotides read TGTGCCAGCAGCCTGGGACAGGTCAGCACAGATACGCAGTATTTT. Encoded protein: CASSLGQVSTDTQYF.

The chain links TRBV6-5 to TRBJ2-3; D is perhaps TRBD2 (6 bases). Trimming shortened V by 6 bases and J by 0 bases, and 13 bases separated the two germline ends. Germline assignment: CDR1 MNHEY and CDR2 SVGAGI. The CDR3 has 15 residues. In nucleotides, the CDR3 is TGTGCCAGCAGAAGACTAGTATCGAGCACAGATACGCAGTATTTT. As protein: CASRRLVSSTDTQYF.